This T cell receptor beta chain is from a study of human T cells and chemical hapten exposure. Across the whole study: Patches with 0.01% DPC went on the upper back, and the tests were read at 6 days. Findings and caveats of the study: Unchanged with DPC sensitization were TCRs above 1 in 1000 frequency.

The CDR3 is 13 residues long. V was trimmed by 6 bases and J by 8 bases, leaving 14 bases between them. Germline V CDR1 and CDR2: SGHTA, FQGNSA. From the RACE reads, TCRdb called clonotypes with MiXCR, one entry per CDR3 protein. The sample holds 380,000 or so distinct CDR3 sequences; 4.5% to 7% are singletons and the top ten take 7% to 10%. On this clonotype itself: Its antigen remains unidentified.

Time point denoted: pre-sensitization, week 0. Treatment in this sample: therapeutic diphenylcyclopropenone sensitization with weekly scalp DPC. Blood draws came first, before each patch test. The receptor was derived from a woman between 18 and 30 years old with alopecia areata. Some clones in this sample may be carry-over from other donors' samples. Source: whole blood, taken in connection with sensitization to the hapten diphenylcyclopropenone (DPC). V usage is TRBV7-2 and J usage is TRBJ2-1; D remains unclear. The DNA for the CDR3 is TGTGCCAGCAGTTCCCCCTTGGTCGATGAGCAGTTCTTC. Translation gives CASSSPLVDEQFF.